This TCR beta chain was profiled in a study of cytomegalovirus exposure and HLA in healthy donors. Study-level points and caveats: Through in vitro validation, a few CMV-associated chains were shown to be specific for CMV antigens.

Worth noting for this clone: The antigen is undetermined.

The PCR had 60 Vbeta and 13 Jbeta primers. Source study methods: An analysis performed later counted 60 million to 90 million unique TCR beta chains (around 11 million of them shared). This table comes from immunoSEQ multiplex PCR, and its TCRdb copy is limited to in-frame clones, with some not included. D and trimming were read from the DNA, whereas the V and J calls and clone size are those reported in that table. The profile shows some 170,000 clones, 55% to 75% of them singletons. Sequenced material: PBMCs. The clonotype was recovered from a human donor in good health.

The CDR3 sequence: CASSLKEPRYNEQFF. The CDR3 DNA reads as TGTGCCAGCAGTTTGAAGGAGCCGCGATACAATGAGCAGTTCTTC. V and J are TRBV27 and TRBJ2-1; D is unclear. CDR3 length: 15 amino acids. V gave up 3 bases and J gave up 4 bases, with 13 bases separating them. Looked up from germline, CDR1 is MNHEY and CDR2 is SMNVEV (reference sequence).